This T cell receptor (beta chain) derives from a study of response to subunit inactivated influenza vaccine. Study-level results: It was the authors' suggestion that each seasonal influenza vaccination recruits few new T cells.

Comment on this clonotype: Its antigen is currently unknown.

The germline V gene encodes CDR1 DFQATT and CDR2 SNEGSKA (reference sequence). The CDR3 length is 14 residues. V lost 1 base to trimming and J lost 0 bases; unmatched junction nucleotides: 0. TCRdb analysed the RT-PCR reads with MiXCR anew, one entry per CDR3 protein. The sample contains about 520,000 distinct CDR3 sequences, roughly 7.9% of which appear only once. The TCR was taken from a man aged 45 to 70 who received an inactivated influenza vaccine. The chain links TRBV20-1 to TRBJ2-5; 9 bases map to TRBD1. The specimen was PBMCs from blood, collected less than 30 months after vaccination. The CDR3 here is CSARGTGDQETQYF. The CDR3 DNA reads TGCAGTGCTAGAGGGACAGGGGACCAAGAGACCCAGTACTTC.